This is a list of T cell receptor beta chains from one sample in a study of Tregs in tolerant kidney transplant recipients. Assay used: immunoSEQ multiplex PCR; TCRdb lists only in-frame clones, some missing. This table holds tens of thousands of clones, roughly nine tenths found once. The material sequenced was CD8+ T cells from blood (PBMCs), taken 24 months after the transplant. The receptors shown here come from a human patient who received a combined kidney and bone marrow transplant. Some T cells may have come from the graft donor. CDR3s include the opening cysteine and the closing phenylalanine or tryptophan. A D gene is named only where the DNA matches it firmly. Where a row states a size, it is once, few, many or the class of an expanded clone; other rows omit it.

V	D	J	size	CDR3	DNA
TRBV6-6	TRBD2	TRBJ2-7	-	CASKGLAYEQYF	TGTGCCAGCAAAGGACTAGCTTACGAGCAGTACTTC
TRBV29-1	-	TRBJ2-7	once	CSAQTVGRGYEQYF	TGCAGCGCCCAGACAGTCGGACGAGGCTACGAGCAGTACTTC
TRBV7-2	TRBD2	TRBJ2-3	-	CASSLAGGITDTQYF	TGTGCCAGCAGTCTAGCGGGGGGCATCACAGATACGCAGTATTTT
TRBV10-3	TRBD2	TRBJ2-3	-	CAISPTAGGADTQYF	TGTGCCATCAGTCCCACGGCGGGAGGCGCAGATACGCAGTATTTT
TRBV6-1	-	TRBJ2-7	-	CASSGLIYEQYF	TGTGCCAGCAGTGGACTGATCTACGAGCAGTACTTC
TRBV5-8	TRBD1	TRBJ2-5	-	CASSLGQGKGETQYF	TGTGCCAGCAGCTTGGGACAGGGAAAGGGAGAGACCCAGTACTTC
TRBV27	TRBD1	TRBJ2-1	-	CASRLSGGVNEQFF	TGTGCCAGCAGGTTGTCAGGGGGTGTAAATGAGCAGTTCTTC
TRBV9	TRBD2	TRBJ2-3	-	CASTLSSGISTDTQYF	TGTGCCAGCACCCTTAGTAGCGGGATCAGCACAGATACGCAGTATTTT
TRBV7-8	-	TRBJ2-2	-	CASSLGFGGELFF	TGTGCCAGCAGCTTAGGTTTCGGCGGGGAGCTGTTTTTT
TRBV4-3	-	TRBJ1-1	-	CASSQFTGGRGTEAFF	TGCGCCAGCAGCCAATTTACGGGGGGGCGTGGGACTGAAGCTTTCTTT
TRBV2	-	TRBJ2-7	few	CASGQDNSYEQYF	TGTGCCAGCGGTCAGGACAACTCCTACGAGCAGTACTTC
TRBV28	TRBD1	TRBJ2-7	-	CASSSGTGGDLYEQYF	TGTGCCAGCAGCTCCGGGACAGGGGGCGATCTCTACGAGCAGTACTTC
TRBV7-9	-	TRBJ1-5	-	CASSTDRLWPQHF	TGTGCCAGCAGCACGGACAGACTGTGGCCCCAGCATTTT
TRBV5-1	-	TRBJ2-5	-	CASSSLDRLQETQYF	TGCGCCAGCAGCTCGCTCGACAGGCTCCAAGAGACCCAGTACTTC
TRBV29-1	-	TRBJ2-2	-	CSVEDLSRGATGELFF	TGCAGCGTTGAAGATCTCAGCAGGGGGGCCACCGGGGAGCTGTTTTTT
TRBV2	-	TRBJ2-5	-	CASIPQETQYF	TGTGCCAGCATCCCACAAGAGACCCAGTACTTC